The TCR beta chain described here comes from a study of blood T cell repertoires in COVID-19. On the study more broadly: The United States, Italy and Spain supplied acute and convalescent COVID-19 samples.

Source study methods: For nucleated cells, counts were estimated from reference gene primer amplification. Sequencing used immunoSEQ multiplex PCR; TCRdb keeps in-frame clones, though not all of them. V and J calls and clone size are copied from that table; D and trimming were computed from the DNA. The sample yields about 110,000 clones, roughly 88% seen once. This clone was counted between two and nine times. The V gene's germline CDR1 is LGHNA and CDR2 YNFKEQ. V lost 0 bases and J lost 3, with 11 bases in between. CDR3 length equals 15 residues. The clonotype was recovered from a woman older than 75 with active or convalescent COVID-19. The gene calls are TRBV4-2 and TRBJ1-2; the D gene is possibly TRBD1 (5 bases). Sample: peripheral blood. CDR3 protein: CASSQDRGFDYGYTF. The CDR3 nucleotides are TGTGCCAGCAGCCAAGATCGGGGGTTCGACTATGGCTACACCTTC.